These T cell receptor beta chains were read from a single sample in a study of human T cells and chemical hapten exposure. One entry per CDR3 protein results from TCRdb running MiXCR on the RACE reads. Of a few hundred thousand distinct CDR3 sequences listed, around 5.5% are singletons. This specimen consisted of whole blood, obtained in connection with sensitization to the hapten diphenylcyclopropenone (DPC). These receptors all come from a woman aged 18-30 years with alopecia areata. Some clones in this sample may be carry-over from other donors' samples. Both conserved end residues are part of each CDR3. D genes are given only for firm matches. Size is omitted from some rows. Given values are once, few, many or a class for expanded clones.

clone_size: many
d_call: NA
cdr3_length: 13
v_call: TRBV2
j_call: TRBJ1-6
cdr3_aa: CASSQAPNSPLHF
cdr3_nt: TGTGCCAGCAGCCAGGCCCCTAATTCACCCCTCCACTTT

clone_size: many
d_call: NA
cdr3_length: 13
v_call: TRBV9
j_call: TRBJ1-2
cdr3_aa: CASSMTDYYGYTF
cdr3_nt: TGTGCCAGCAGCATGACAGACTACTATGGCTACACCTTC

clone_size: NA
d_call: NA
cdr3_length: 18
v_call: TRBV3-1
j_call: TRBJ2-2
cdr3_aa: CASSQENTGPPNTGELFF
cdr3_nt: TGTGCCAGCAGCCAAGAAAATACGGGGCCTCCGAACACCGGGGAGCTGTTTTTT

clone_size: few
d_call: TRBD2
cdr3_length: 15
v_call: TRBV20-1
j_call: TRBJ2-2
cdr3_aa: CSAPKRGSYTGELFF
cdr3_nt: TGCAGTGCCCCTAAGCGGGGGTCCTACACCGGGGAGCTGTTTTTT

clone_size: many
d_call: TRBD1
cdr3_length: 14
v_call: TRBV6-5
j_call: TRBJ2-7
cdr3_aa: CASSMDRGLYEQYF
cdr3_nt: TGTGCCAGCAGTATGGACAGGGGTCTCTACGAGCAGTACTTC

clone_size: NA
d_call: NA
cdr3_length: 14
v_call: TRBV13
j_call: TRBJ1-1
cdr3_aa: CASTQAYARAEAFF
cdr3_nt: TGTGCCAGCACCCAAGCATACGCACGGGCTGAAGCTTTCTTT

clone_size: few
d_call: TRBD2
cdr3_length: 17
v_call: TRBV4-3
j_call: TRBJ2-2
cdr3_aa: CASSQDHSGGAPGELFF
cdr3_nt: TGCGCCAGCAGCCAAGATCATAGCGGGGGGGCCCCCGGGGAGCTGTTTTTT

clone_size: NA
d_call: NA
cdr3_length: 17
v_call: TRBV5-1
j_call: TRBJ2-5
cdr3_aa: CASSLVPGRKGQETQYF
cdr3_nt: TGCGCCAGCAGCTTGGTTCCGGGTCGGAAGGGCCAAGAGACCCAGTACTTC

clone_size: many
d_call: NA
cdr3_length: 12
v_call: TRBV7-9
j_call: TRBJ2-2
cdr3_aa: CASSSDTGELFF
cdr3_nt: TGTGCCAGCAGCTCGGACACCGGGGAGCTGTTTTTT

clone_size: NA
d_call: NA
cdr3_length: 18
v_call: TRBV6-5
j_call: TRBJ1-2
cdr3_aa: CASSYSSSQAVLNYGYTF
cdr3_nt: TGTGCCAGCAGTTACTCGTCGTCCCAGGCAGTATTGAACTATGGCTACACCTTC

clone_size: many
d_call: TRBD2
cdr3_length: 11
v_call: TRBV10-3
j_call: TRBJ2-5
cdr3_aa: CAVSGGETQYF
cdr3_nt: TGTGCCGTCAGCGGGGGGGAGACCCAGTACTTC

clone_size: many
d_call: NA
cdr3_length: 16
v_call: TRBV7-2
j_call: TRBJ2-3
cdr3_aa: CASSLEPVAAPRSQYF
cdr3_nt: TGTGCCAGCAGCTTAGAGCCGGTAGCGGCCCCTAGATCGCAGTATTTT

clone_size: many
d_call: NA
cdr3_length: 17
v_call: TRBV7-6
j_call: TRBJ1-2
cdr3_aa: CASSLVQDPEANYGYTF
cdr3_nt: TGTGCCAGCAGCTTAGTTCAGGATCCAGAAGCTAACTATGGCTACACCTTC

clone_size: many
d_call: NA
cdr3_length: 18
v_call: TRBV7-2
j_call: TRBJ2-3
cdr3_aa: CASSWRLSSDQTTDTQYF
cdr3_nt: TGTGCCAGCAGCTGGAGACTCTCTAGCGATCAGACCACAGATACGCAGTATTTT

clone_size: many
d_call: NA
cdr3_length: 14
v_call: TRBV12-5
j_call: TRBJ1-5
cdr3_aa: CASGLGTSNQPQHF
cdr3_nt: TGTGCTAGTGGTTTGGGGACGAGCAATCAGCCCCAGCATTTT

clone_size: many
d_call: NA
cdr3_length: 13
v_call: TRBV4-3
j_call: TRBJ2-3
cdr3_aa: CASSQAWSDTQYF
cdr3_nt: TGCGCCAGCAGCCAGGCTTGGTCAGATACGCAGTATTTT

clone_size: few
d_call: NA
cdr3_length: 11
v_call: TRBV7-4
j_call: TRBJ1-5
cdr3_aa: CASSPLEPQHF
cdr3_nt: TGTGCCAGCAGCCCGCTCGAGCCCCAGCATTTT

clone_size: NA
d_call: NA
cdr3_length: 14
v_call: TRBV2
j_call: TRBJ1-2
cdr3_aa: CASSRGRDTYGYTF
cdr3_nt: TGTGCCAGCAGCAGAGGGAGGGACACGTATGGCTACACCTTC